The rows below give T cell receptor beta chains drawn from one sample of a study of blood T cell repertoires in COVID-19. Method: immunoSEQ multiplex PCR; TCRdb's copy keeps in-frame clones and lacks some. The data hold about 160,000 clones, with around nine tenths observed a single time. Sequencing was carried out using peripheral blood. These receptors were collected from a woman aged 70-85 years with COVID-19, enrolled during active disease. CDR3s include the opening cysteine and the closing phenylalanine or tryptophan. The order of the fields is J gene, V gene, D gene, clone size, CDR3 DNA, CDR3 protein. A D gene is named only where the DNA matches it firmly. The size field is filled for only some rows; it gives once, few, many or a size class.

TRBJ1-1	TRBV30	-	-	TGTGCCTGGAGACAGGGAAACACTGAAGCTTTCTTT	CAWRQGNTEAFF
TRBJ2-5	TRBV10-3	TRBD1	-	TGTGCCATCAGTGAGCCAGGACAGGGTACGGAGACCCAGTACTTC	CAISEPGQGTETQYF
TRBJ2-7	TRBV11-1	-	once	TGTGCCAGCAGCTTAGACAGCTACGAGCAGTACTTC	CASSLDSYEQYF
TRBJ2-1	TRBV7-3	-	-	TGTGCCAGCAGCTTATTACATGGAGGTGAGCAGTTCTTC	CASSLLHGGEQFF
TRBJ1-2	TRBV4-1	TRBD1	-	TGCGCCAGCAGCCAACTCGACAGGGTTGGCTACACCTTC	CASSQLDRVGYTF
TRBJ1-1	TRBV5-4	-	-	TGTGCCAGCAGCCCAGGACAGAGTATTGGGAACACTGAAGCTTTCTTT	CASSPGQSIGNTEAFF
TRBJ2-1	TRBV10-3	TRBD2	-	TGTGCCATCAGGACTAGCGGATACAATGAGCAGTTCTTC	CAIRTSGYNEQFF
TRBJ2-5	TRBV24-1	TRBD2	-	TGTGCCACCAGTGAGGCGGGAGGGCTCGAGACCCAGTACTTC	CATSEAGGLETQYF
TRBJ2-1	TRBV10-3	TRBD1	-	TGTGCCATCAGTGCGGACAGGGGGCGAGGAGATGAGCAGTTCTTC	CAISADRGRGDEQFF
TRBJ1-3	TRBV7-8	-	-	TGTGCCAGCAGCTACCACTTCTCTGGAAACACCATATATTTT	CASSYHFSGNTIYF
TRBJ1-1	TRBV19	-	few	TGTGCCAGTAGTATCCGTCTGAACACTGAAGCTTTCTTT	CASSIRLNTEAFF
TRBJ1-2	TRBV2	TRBD1	-	TGTGCCAGCAGTGAAGTACAGGGGAACTTATATGGCTACACCTTC	CASSEVQGNLYGYTF
TRBJ2-5	TRBV4-2	TRBD2	-	TGTGCCAGCGGCCAGAGCGGCGGGGGGCAGGAGACCCAGTACTTC	CASGQSGGGQETQYF
TRBJ2-7	TRBV29-1	-	-	TGCAGCGTTGGGAGACCGGCGGGGCAGACCTACGAGCAGTACTTC	CSVGRPAGQTYEQYF
TRBJ2-7	TRBV27	TRBD2	few	TGTGCCAGCAGGCAGACTAGCGGCTACGAGCAGTACTTC	CASRQTSGYEQYF
TRBJ2-2	TRBV30	TRBD1	-	TGTGCCTGGGAGGGGACAGGGACCGGGGAGCTGTTTTTT	CAWEGTGTGELFF
TRBJ1-1	TRBV6-1	-	-	TGTGCCAGCAGTGAATTCGGTCGGAACACTGAAGCTTTCTTT	CASSEFGRNTEAFF
TRBJ1-5	TRBV30	-	-	TGTGCCTGGAGCATCGCTATTAGCAATCAGCCCCAGCATTTT	CAWSIAISNQPQHF
TRBJ1-4	TRBV28	TRBD1	-	TGTGCCAGCAGCAATCCAAGGGACAGGGGAAGGGAAAAACTGTTTTTT	CASSNPRDRGREKLFF
TRBJ1-5	TRBV3-1/TRBV3-2	TRBD1	-	TGTGCCAGCAGCTTACAGGGGGAGGGTCAGCCCCAGCATTTT	CASSLQGEGQPQHF
TRBJ2-1	TRBV24-1	TRBD2	few	TGTGCCACCAGGGCTAGCGGGGCCCCTATCCAGTTCTTC	CATRASGAPIQFF
TRBJ2-1	TRBV18	TRBD2	-	TGTGCCAGCTCACCTGGGTTCGGGACTAGCGGGCCGAATGAGCAGTTCTTC	CASSPGFGTSGPNEQFF
TRBJ2-5	TRBV5-1	-	-	TGCGCCAGCAGCACAGGGACCGGGGAGACCCAGTACTTC	CASSTGTGETQYF
TRBJ1-1	TRBV6-6	-	-	TGTGCCAGCAGCAACTCCGGCGGGAACACTGAAGCTTTCTTT	CASSNSGGNTEAFF
TRBJ2-3	TRBV5-1	-	-	TGCGCCAGCAGCTTAGGAGGTTCCACAGATACGCAGTATTTT	CASSLGGSTDTQYF
TRBJ1-1	TRBV28	TRBD1	-	TGTGCCAGCAGTTACTCAGACAGGGGCCCTGAAGCTTTCTTT	CASSYSDRGPEAFF
TRBJ1-3	TRBV28	TRBD1	-	TGTGCCAGCAGTCCAGGACAGGTTGCGGGAAACACCATATATTTT	CASSPGQVAGNTIYF
TRBJ1-4	TRBV11-2	-	-	TGTGCCAGCAGCCGATATCCCCCAGGGACTTCTAATGAAAAACTGTTTTTT	CASSRYPPGTSNEKLFF
TRBJ1-5	TRBV28	TRBD1	once	TGTGCCAGCAGGAATACCCTGGGACAGGGCTACAATCAGCCCCAGCATTTT	CASRNTLGQGYNQPQHF
TRBJ1-1	TRBV5-4	TRBD1	-	TGTGCCAGCAGCTCGGGACAGGGGGCGAGGACTGAAGCTTTCTTT	CASSSGQGARTEAFF
TRBJ1-6	TRBV27	-	-	TGTGCCAGCAGTTACCTTACGGGACACGGAGAATTAGCCCTCCACTTT	CASSYLTGHGELALHF
TRBJ1-2	TRBV5-1	TRBD1	-	TGCGCCAGCAGCTTGGTTGCGGGACAGGGGTTTAGGGGCTACACCTTC	CASSLVAGQGFRGYTF
TRBJ1-1	TRBV24-1	-	-	TGTGCCACCACCAGAACGAACACTGAAGCTTTCTTT	CATTRTNTEAFF
TRBJ2-7	TRBV27	-	-	TGTGCCAGCAGTCCTCTACCGGGTCGCTACGAGCAGTACTTC	CASSPLPGRYEQYF
TRBJ2-5	TRBV4-2	TRBD2	-	TGTGCCAGCAGCCCCCTTGGAGATAGCGGGGGCCAAGAGACCCAGTACTTC	CASSPLGDSGGQETQYF
TRBJ2-3	TRBV5-6	-	-	TGTGCCAGCAGCCCACTCGGGGATACGCAGTATTTT	CASSPLGDTQYF
TRBJ1-6	TRBV3-1/TRBV3-2	TRBD1	-	TGTGCCAGCAGCCAAACCCCGACAGGGGGCAATTCACCCCTCCACTTT	CASSQTPTGGNSPLHF
TRBJ2-7	TRBV5-1	-	-	TGCGCCAGCAGCTTGAGGGGAGGGGGTGAGTCCGAGCAGTACTTC	CASSLRGGGESEQYF
TRBJ2-2	TRBV6-1	TRBD1	-	TGTGCCAGCAGTGCACCGGACAGGGGCCATAGCACCGGGGAGCTGTTTTTT	CASSAPDRGHSTGELFF
TRBJ2-3	TRBV7-9	-	-	TGTGCCAGCAGCTCCCCTGCGCAGGGTCCGACAGATACGCAGTATTTT	CASSSPAQGPTDTQYF
TRBJ1-2	TRBV28	-	-	TGTGCCAGCAGGCCGGGGGTCTATGGCTACACCTTC	CASRPGVYGYTF
TRBJ2-6	TRBV7-9	-	-	TGTGCCAGCAGCTTTATTGGGGCCAACGTCCTGACTTTC	CASSFIGANVLTF
TRBJ2-1	TRBV5-6	TRBD1	-	TGTGCCAGCAGCTTGGGGACAGGCAACAATGAGCAGTTCTTC	CASSLGTGNNEQFF
TRBJ1-6	TRBV5-1	TRBD1	-	TGCGCCAGCAGCTCGACAGGGTCCCCTTCACCCCTCCACTTT	CASSSTGSPSPLHF
TRBJ1-2	TRBV5-6	-	-	TGTGCCAGCAGCTTGACCGAGGCCACTATGAGCTACACCTTC	CASSLTEATMSYTF
TRBJ2-5	TRBV28	TRBD2	-	TGTGCCAGCAGCCGCGGGGGTGACGGAGGAACCCAGTACTTC	CASSRGGDGGTQYF
TRBJ1-2	TRBV28	-	-	TGTGCCAGCGGTTGGGCAGGGAACTATGGCTACACCTTC	CASGWAGNYGYTF
TRBJ2-1	TRBV7-9	TRBD2	-	TGTGCCAGCACATCAGCACGACCTAGCGGGGGGATCAATGAGCAGTTCTTC	CASTSARPSGGINEQFF
TRBJ1-4	TRBV5-5	-	-	TGTGCCAGCAGCGGAGACTGGGTGGGAACTAATGAAAAACTGTTTTTT	CASSGDWVGTNEKLFF
TRBJ2-5	TRBV7-2	TRBD2	-	TGTGCCAGCAGCTTAGGAGGTCGAACTAGCGGAGAGACCCAGTACTTC	CASSLGGRTSGETQYF
TRBJ1-5	TRBV6-5	-	-	TGTGCCAGCAGACAGGCACCAAATCAGCCCCAGCATTTT	CASRQAPNQPQHF
TRBJ1-2	TRBV2	TRBD1	-	TGTGCCAGCAGTGTCTGGGACAGGGGGCTAAACTATGGCTACACCTTC	CASSVWDRGLNYGYTF
TRBJ1-5	TRBV4-1	TRBD1	once	TGCGCCAGCAGCCAAGGCCGACAGGGTAGCAATCAGCCCCAGCATTTT	CASSQGRQGSNQPQHF
TRBJ2-1	TRBV28	-	-	TGTGCCAGCATTTGGGGCCCTTCCTCTCTGTACAATGAGCAGTTCTTC	CASIWGPSSLYNEQFF
TRBJ1-6	TRBV5-6	-	-	TGTGCCAGCAACCCCGCGGGGGTTGGGGGCTCACCCCTCCACTTT	CASNPAGVGGSPLHF
TRBJ1-4	TRBV5-1	TRBD1	-	TGCGCCAGCAGCTTGGGGACAGGGGTCGGGTCTAATGAAAAACTGTTTTTT	CASSLGTGVGSNEKLFF
TRBJ1-1	TRBV11-3	-	once	TGTGCCAGCAGCCGCGCGACAGGTGAAGCTTTCTTT	CASSRATGEAFF
TRBJ1-2	TRBV18	-	few	TGTGCCAGCTCACCACAATACGGGGAAAGCGGCTACACCTTC	CASSPQYGESGYTF
TRBJ2-1	TRBV28	TRBD1	-	TGTGCCAGCAGTCTCCCGGGACAGGGGGCGAGGGAGCAGTTCTTC	CASSLPGQGAREQFF
TRBJ2-1	TRBV9	-	-	TGTGCCAGCAGCGTAGGGCAGGGCGTTCGCAATGAGCAGTTCTTC	CASSVGQGVRNEQFF